These T cell receptor beta chains were read from a single sample in a study of cytomegalovirus exposure and HLA in healthy donors. Sequenced by immunoSEQ multiplex PCR; TCRdb stores in-frame clones only, minus some. Of around 100,000 clones in the sample, approximately 85% are singletons; the top ten hold roughly 5.1%. Sequencing was performed on PBMCs. These receptors all stem from a man aged 35-49 years in good health and CMV-seropositive. The CDR3 runs from the conserved cysteine through the conserved F or W. The D gene is left open where the match is weak. Size tells how often a clone was seen (once, few, many) or the class of an expanded clone, and some rows leave it out.

clone size	V gene	J gene	D gene	CDR3 length	CDR3 protein	CDR3 DNA
-	TRBV5-1	TRBJ1-1	-	14	CASSLSVRDTEAFF	TGCGCCAGCAGCTTGTCCGTCAGGGACACTGAAGCTTTCTTT
-	TRBV9	TRBJ1-1	-	13	CASSVGGYTEAFF	TGTGCCAGCAGCGTAGGAGGGTACACTGAAGCTTTCTTT
-	TRBV7-2	TRBJ2-2	TRBD2	15	CASSLMGLGVGELFF	TGTGCCAGCAGCTTAATGGGACTAGGAGTCGGGGAGCTGTTTTTT
-	TRBV5-1	TRBJ2-7	-	14	CASSLGGLSYEQYF	TGCGCCAGCAGCTTGGGGGGGCTCTCCTACGAGCAGTACTTC
-	TRBV5-1	TRBJ1-4	-	14	CASSPEGANEKLFF	TGCGCCAGCAGCCCGGAAGGGGCTAATGAAAAACTGTTTTTT
-	TRBV2	TRBJ1-5	-	15	CASSESARGNQPQHF	TGTGCCAGCAGTGAATCAGCGAGGGGCAATCAGCCCCAGCATTTT
-	TRBV30	TRBJ1-1	-	12	CAFTEYGLEAFF	TGTGCCTTCACGGAATACGGACTTGAAGCTTTCTTT
once	TRBV5-8	TRBJ2-3	TRBD2	16	CASSRPKRGSADTQYF	TGTGCCAGCAGCCGCCCAAAGCGGGGCAGCGCAGATACGCAGTATTTT
-	TRBV6-6	TRBJ2-7	TRBD1	14	CASSYDRGGHEQYF	TGTGCCAGCAGTTATGACAGGGGAGGACACGAGCAGTACTTC
-	TRBV30	TRBJ1-6	-	13	CAWVRDSNSPLHF	TGTGCCTGGGTACGGGACTCAAATTCACCCCTCCACTTT
-	TRBV27	TRBJ1-1	-	15	CASSPDRTLNTEAFF	TGTGCCAGCAGCCCTGACAGGACATTGAACACTGAAGCTTTCTTT
-	TRBV27	TRBJ2-3	-	15	CASSFSTGPTDTQYF	TGTGCCAGCAGTTTTTCGACAGGCCCCACAGATACGCAGTATTTT
-	TRBV5-4	TRBJ1-4	-	15	CASSSRGLRGEKLFF	TGTGCCAGCAGCTCACGGGGACTCAGAGGTGAAAAACTGTTTTTT
-	TRBV5-4	TRBJ1-1	-	15	CASSPTQVGRTEAFF	TGTGCCAGCAGCCCCACTCAGGTAGGGAGAACTGAAGCTTTCTTT
-	TRBV29-1	TRBJ2-2	-	13	CSVSGRGSGELFF	TGCAGCGTGTCTGGTCGGGGTTCCGGGGAGCTGTTTTTT
-	TRBV14	TRBJ1-4	TRBD1	15	CASSRTGVRGEKLFF	TGTGCCAGCAGCCGGACAGGGGTTCGTGGTGAAAAACTGTTTTTT
few	TRBV7-2	TRBJ2-7	TRBD1	13	CASSPRQGNEQYF	TGTGCCAGCAGCCCCCGACAGGGAAACGAGCAGTACTTC
-	TRBV9	TRBJ1-4	-	16	CASSSGPWGANEKLFF	TGTGCCAGCAGCTCGGGACCTTGGGGGGCTAATGAAAAACTGTTTTTT
-	TRBV10-3	TRBJ2-6	-	13	CAISGSGANGLTF	TGTGCCATCAGTGGGTCTGGGGCCAACGGCCTGACTTTC
-	TRBV28	TRBJ2-7	TRBD2	16	CASSLHFLAGGGEQYF	TGTGCCAGCAGTCTCCACTTCCTAGCGGGAGGAGGCGAGCAGTACTTC
-	TRBV7-7	TRBJ2-3	TRBD1	14	CASSLGQGKDTQYF	TGTGCCAGCAGCCTCGGACAGGGTAAAGATACGCAGTATTTT
-	TRBV19	TRBJ2-1	-	16	CASSMDSASSYNEQFF	TGTGCCAGTAGTATGGACAGCGCTAGCTCCTACAATGAGCAGTTCTTC
once	TRBV6-5	TRBJ1-1	TRBD1	15	CASRRTGQENTEAFF	TGTGCCAGCAGGCGTACCGGACAGGAGAACACTGAAGCTTTCTTT
-	TRBV9	TRBJ2-2	-	17	CASSSDFAYIGTGELFF	TGTGCCAGCAGCTCCGACTTTGCTTACATTGGCACCGGGGAGCTGTTTTTT
-	TRBV28	TRBJ1-2	-	12	CASHPRGYGYTF	TGTGCCAGCCACCCCCGGGGCTATGGCTACACCTTC
-	TRBV28	TRBJ1-2	TRBD1	13	CAIGQAPNYGYTF	TGTGCCATAGGACAGGCGCCTAACTATGGCTACACCTTC
-	TRBV28	TRBJ2-3	-	16	CASSFGRGQYTDTQYF	TGTGCCAGCAGTTTTGGGCGGGGGCAGTACACAGATACGCAGTATTTT
-	TRBV5-1	TRBJ1-1	-	14	CASSLGGLGTEAFF	TGCGCCAGCAGCTTGGGAGGGCTCGGCACTGAAGCTTTCTTT